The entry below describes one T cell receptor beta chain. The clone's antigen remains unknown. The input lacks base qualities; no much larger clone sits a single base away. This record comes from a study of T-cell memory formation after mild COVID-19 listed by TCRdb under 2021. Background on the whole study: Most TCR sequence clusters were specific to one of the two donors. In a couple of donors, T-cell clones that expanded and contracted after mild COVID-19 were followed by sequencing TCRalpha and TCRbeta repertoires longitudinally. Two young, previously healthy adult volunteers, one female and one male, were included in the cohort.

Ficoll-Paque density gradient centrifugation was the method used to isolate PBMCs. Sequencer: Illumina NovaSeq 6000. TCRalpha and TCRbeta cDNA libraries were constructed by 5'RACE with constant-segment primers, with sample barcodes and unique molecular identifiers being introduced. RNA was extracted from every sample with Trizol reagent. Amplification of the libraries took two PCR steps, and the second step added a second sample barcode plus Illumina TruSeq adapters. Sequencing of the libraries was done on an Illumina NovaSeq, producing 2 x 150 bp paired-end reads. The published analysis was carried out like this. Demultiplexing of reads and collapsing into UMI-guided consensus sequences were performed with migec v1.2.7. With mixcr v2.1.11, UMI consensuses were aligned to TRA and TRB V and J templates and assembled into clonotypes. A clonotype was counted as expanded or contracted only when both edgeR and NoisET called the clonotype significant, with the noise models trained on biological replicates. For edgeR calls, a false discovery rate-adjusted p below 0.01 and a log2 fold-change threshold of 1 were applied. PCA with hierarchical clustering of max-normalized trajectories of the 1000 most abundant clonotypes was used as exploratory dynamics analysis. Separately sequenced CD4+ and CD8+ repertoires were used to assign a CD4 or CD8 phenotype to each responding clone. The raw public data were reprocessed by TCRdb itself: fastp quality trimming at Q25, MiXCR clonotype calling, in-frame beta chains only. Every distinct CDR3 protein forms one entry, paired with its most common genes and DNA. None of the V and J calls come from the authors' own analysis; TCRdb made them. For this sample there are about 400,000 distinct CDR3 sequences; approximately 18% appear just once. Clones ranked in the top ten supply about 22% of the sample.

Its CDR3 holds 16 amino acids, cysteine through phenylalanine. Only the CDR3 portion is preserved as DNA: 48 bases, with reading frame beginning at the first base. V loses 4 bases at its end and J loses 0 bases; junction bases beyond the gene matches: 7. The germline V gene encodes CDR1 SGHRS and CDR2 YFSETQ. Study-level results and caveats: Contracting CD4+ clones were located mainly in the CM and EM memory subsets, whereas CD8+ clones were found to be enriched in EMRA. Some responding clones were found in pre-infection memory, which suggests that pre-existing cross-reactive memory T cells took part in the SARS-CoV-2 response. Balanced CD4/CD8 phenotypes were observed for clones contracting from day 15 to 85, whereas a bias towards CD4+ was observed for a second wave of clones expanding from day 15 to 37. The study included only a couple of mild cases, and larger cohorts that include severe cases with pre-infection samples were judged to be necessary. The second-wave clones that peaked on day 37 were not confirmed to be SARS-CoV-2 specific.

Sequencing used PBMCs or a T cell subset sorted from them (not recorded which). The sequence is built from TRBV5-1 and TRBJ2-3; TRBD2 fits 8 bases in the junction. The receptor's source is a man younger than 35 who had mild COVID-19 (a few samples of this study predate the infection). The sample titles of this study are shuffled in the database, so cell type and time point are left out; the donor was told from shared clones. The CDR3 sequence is CASSRLLAESTDTQYF. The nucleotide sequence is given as TGCGCCAGCAGCAGACTACTAGCGGAGAGCACAGATACGCAGTATTTT.